In its sample, the clone carrying this TCR beta chain was seen a few times. Its antigen is not known. This record belongs to a study of T cell responses to AZD1222 COVID-19 vaccine. Study-level points and caveats: Samples come after the peak T cell response, not at day 14. At study baseline, merely more than 5 AZD1222 recipients were seropositive.

Samples with a second dose at about 4 or about 12 weeks were pooled together. Profiled with immunoSEQ multiplex PCR; TCRdb holds only in-frame clones, not every one. The sample holds some 60,000 clones; around 80% are singletons and the top ten take less than 4.5%. The CDR3 runs to 13 residues. V was shortened by 3 bases and J by 5 bases, with 10 bases between the two germline ends. Germline V gene data show CDR1 as KGHSH and CDR2 as LQKENI. This chain uses TRBV18 with TRBJ1-2; no firm D call. The clonotype originates from an adult who received the AZD1222 COVID-19 vaccine. The specimen was peripheral blood, collected 28 days after the second AZD1222 dose. The CDR3 region has the DNA TGTGCCAGCTCACCCGCGACGGAGTATGGCTACACCTTC. As protein: CASSPATEYGYTF.